This TCR beta chain was captured by sequencing in a study of cytomegalovirus exposure and HLA in healthy donors. Primers included in the PCR were 60 Vbeta and 13 Jbeta primers. The repertoire was sequenced with immunoSEQ multiplex PCR; TCRdb's copy has only in-frame clones and lacks some. The profile shows 150,000 to 200,000 clones, roughly 85% of them singletons. Findings and caveats of the study: It was confirmed in vitro that three of the CMV-associated chains were specific for CMV antigens. It emerged from a later analysis that several of the most significant clusters appeared to be linked to common viral pathogens.

The CDR3 is made up of 16 amino acids. With 0 bases removed from V and 0 bases from J, the gap between germline ends came to 10 bases. Germline V gene lookup returns CDR1 SGHTS and CDR2 YDEGEE. This clone was found a few times. Its specificity is not known. The TCR originated in a woman aged 45-60 years in good health and CMV-seronegative. This chain joins TRBV5-8 and TRBJ2-1; D is ambiguous. The sequenced sample was PBMCs. The CDR3 loop reads CASSLVISSSYNEQFF. CDR3 bases: TGTGCCAGCAGCTTGGTTATCTCGAGCTCCTACAATGAGCAGTTCTTC.